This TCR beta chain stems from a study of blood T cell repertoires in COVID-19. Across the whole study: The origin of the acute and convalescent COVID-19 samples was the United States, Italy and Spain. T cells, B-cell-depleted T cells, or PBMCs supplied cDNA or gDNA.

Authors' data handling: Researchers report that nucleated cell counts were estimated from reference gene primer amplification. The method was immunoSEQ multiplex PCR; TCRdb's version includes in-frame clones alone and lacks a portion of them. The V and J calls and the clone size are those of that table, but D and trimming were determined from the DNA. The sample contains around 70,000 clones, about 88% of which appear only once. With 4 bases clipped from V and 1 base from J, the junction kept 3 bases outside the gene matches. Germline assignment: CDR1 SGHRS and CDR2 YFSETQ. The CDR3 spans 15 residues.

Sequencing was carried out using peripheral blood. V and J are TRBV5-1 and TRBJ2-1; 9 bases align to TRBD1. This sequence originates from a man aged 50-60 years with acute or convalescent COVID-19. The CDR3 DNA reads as TGCGCCAGCAGCCTGGACAGGGGATCCTACAATGAGCAGTTCTTC. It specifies CASSLDRGSYNEQFF.